This T cell receptor beta chain was captured in a study of blood T cells in healthy people across ages (dated by TCRdb to between 2015 and 2017). With regard to the full study: In model experiments, template switching captured roughly one uniquely barcoded TCR beta cDNA molecule for every two T cells. The donors were divided into four age groups: young (average around 15 years), middle-aged (about 39), aged (approximately 62) and long-lived (roughly 86). To avoid experimental bias, donors of different ages were distributed randomly across sequencing lanes. The study measured age-related changes in TCR beta repertoire diversity using deep sequencing normalized with unique cDNA molecular identifiers. For two donors (one aged 18 to 30 and one aged 80 or older), the study analyzed two additional independent replicas of 1 million unique cDNA reads from the same blood draw. Here is what the overall study found, with its caveats: Because the CMV infection status of the donors was unknown, age-related changes in expanded clonotypes may potentially have been confounded. Conclusive comparison of naive and antigen-experienced compartments was prevented by the profiling of bulk unsorted PBMCs. As age increased, observed TCR beta diversity per million T cells dropped in a roughly linear way, and a significant reduction was already evident by age about 36. There was a strong correlation between observed TCR beta diversity and the percentage of naive T cells measured by flow cytometry. Estimates of total diversity based on one million sequenced T cells were regarded as lower bounds and as underestimates. Compared with the aged group, the long-lived group had more naive CD4+ T cells, fewer expanded clones and increased TCR diversity, a pattern suggesting age selection.

V loses 5 bases, J loses 5 bases, and the germline ends lie 21 bases apart. Spanning cysteine to phenylalanine, the CDR3 consists of 16 amino acids. Only CDR3 DNA is held: 48 bases, read in frame from base 1. For CDR1 and CDR2, the germline V gene lists SGHTA and FQGNSA. Libraries were prepared through 5' RACE. The listed sequencing device is Illumina HiSeq 2500. A second PCR of roughly 7 to 11 cycles was performed with a sample-barcoded 5' primer and a J-beta primer mix. A template-switch 5' adaptor carrying 12 random nucleotides introduced a unique molecular identifier onto each TCR beta cDNA molecule. Each sample yielded at least 2.5 million CDR3-containing paired-end reads. All of the RNA was converted into first-strand cDNA using the Mint cDNA synthesis kit, with a TRBC-specific oligonucleotide serving as the primer. Following uracil-DNA glycosylase treatment, a first 18-cycle PCR with universal primers M1SS and BC2_uni_R was performed on all cDNA. Regarding the original processing steps: Normalization of each sample was performed by random selection of 1 million high-quality reads, each carrying a distinct molecular identifier. Reads with shared molecular identifiers were discarded instead of being binned into consensus sequences. MiTCR, run with a Q25 quality threshold and the strictest error-elimination algorithm, handled CDR3 identification, clonotype clustering and error correction. A nonparametric unseen species model with Euler transformation was used to estimate lower-bound total TCR beta diversity. TCRdb applied fastp at Q25 and MiXCR to the public reads, then kept only in-frame beta chains. Every distinct CDR3 protein forms one entry, paired with its most common genes and DNA. The V and J calls, along with clone size, are taken from TCRdb and not from the paper's own processing. The sample table contains about 1.7 million distinct CDR3 sequences; only one count was recorded for 28% of them. The top ten constitute approximately 7.7% of the sample.

The 39 donors, aged roughly 6 to 95 years, were systemically healthy Caucasian individuals from Russia. Each donor gave roughly 11 milliliters of peripheral blood, drawn into EDTA-treated Vacutainer tubes. Ficoll-Paque density-gradient centrifugation was used to isolate PBMCs, with at least 6.5 million per sample. Trizol reagent was used to extract total RNA from the PBMCs, yielding at least 6 micrograms per sample. For every donor, flow cytometry on a PBMC aliquot measured the percentage of naive CD45RAhigh/CD27high T cells. This clonotype was detected many times. This clone's antigen is unknown. Per-base qualities were not stored, and no clone one base away is much larger.

Sequenced: blood. This chain joins TRBV7-2 to TRBJ2-5, and perhaps TRBD1 as D gene, on 7 matching bases. The source is a young woman in good health. The CDR3 corresponds to CASSPRRGRPTETQYF. The sequenced DNA: TGTGCCAGCAGCCCCCGGAGGGGGCGACCAACGGAGACCCAGTACTTC.